Each of the 15 T cell receptor beta chains below was sequenced from the same sample in a study of T-cell reconstitution after alpha-beta-depleted transplantation in children. Unique molecular identifiers were built into the TCRbeta library. One entry per CDR3 protein results from TCRdb running MiXCR on the PCR reads. The profile shows nearly 400,000 distinct CDR3 sequences, roughly 22% of them singletons. The sample consisted of PBMCs from the stem cell graft donor, taken from the stem cell graft. These receptors were taken from a human donor who donated a stem cell graft to a child with acute myeloid leukemia.

This chain uses TRBV4-2 with TRBJ2-3, with D maybe TRBD2 (5 bases). This CDR3 is 16 amino acids long. The germline V gene encodes CDR1 LGHNA and CDR2 YNFKEQ. The germline V and J ends were trimmed by 0 bases and 1 base, with 11 bases remaining between them. The CDR3 protein is CASSQDVGIGTDTQYF. As DNA, the CDR3 is TGTGCCAGCAGCCAAGATGTCGGGATCGGCACAGATACGCAGTATTTT.

This clonotype came up a few times. The V gene is TRBV7-3, the J gene TRBJ2-5, with unresolved D. CDR3 length: 13 residues. CDR1 is SGHTA, CDR2 FQGTGA, per germline. V gave up 5 bases and J gave up 5 bases, with 12 bases separating them. In DNA, the CDR3 is TGTGCCAGCAGCCCAGGCTCCACGGAGACCCAGTACTTC. It specifies CASSPGSTETQYF.

This chain joins TRBV5-1 and TRBJ1-1, with 7 positions matching TRBD1. Germline V gives CDR1 SGHRS, CDR2 YFSETQ. CDR3 length equals 14 residues. After removal of 0 bases from V and 4 bases from J, the junction contained 3 bases not matched to a gene. The CDR3 reads CASSLAGQSTEAFF. The CDR3 region has the DNA TGCGCCAGCAGCTTGGCGGGACAGAGCACTGAAGCTTTCTTT.

This clonotype appeared many times. The rearrangement uses TRBV12-3 or TRBV12-4 and TRBJ2-5; D not resolved. Deletions cut 4 bases from V and 5 bases from J, with 8 bases between. CDR3 length: 12 amino acids. CDR3 sequence: CASSSTRETQYF. The CDR3 region has the DNA TGTGCCAGCAGTTCCACCCGGGAGACCCAGTACTTC.

CDR3 loop: CASSFPGSNEKLFF. The CDR3 DNA reads TGTGCCAGCAGCTTTCCAGGGTCGAATGAAAAACTGTTTTTT. This chain joins TRBV7-9 and TRBJ1-4, with a tentative D call TRBD1 (5 bases). This CDR3 region has 14 residues. V gave up 3 bases and J gave up 5 bases, with 10 bases separating them. The germline CDR1 and CDR2 sequences are SEHNR and FQNEAQ (reference sequence). The full variable domain, in which reference TRBV7-9 and TRBJ1-4 provide the parts outside the CDR3, is DTGVSQNPRHKITKRGQNVTFRCDPISEHNRLYWYRQTLGQGPEFLTYFQNEAQLEKSRLLSDRFSAERPKGSFSTLEIQRTEQGDSAMYLCASSFPGSNEKLFFGSGTQLSVL.

The J gene is TRBJ2-1, the V gene TRBV20-1; 9 nucleotides agree with TRBD2. Germline trimming cut 5 bases from V and 7 bases from J; bases unmatched to any gene: 15. There are 16 residues in the CDR3. Germline CDR1 DFQATT, CDR2 SNEGSKA (reference sequence). The CDR3 sequence: CSAGMTGTSKVNEQFF. CDR3 DNA: TGCAGTGCTGGAATGACAGGGACTAGCAAGGTTAATGAGCAGTTCTTC.

The gene calls are TRBV4-1 and TRBJ2-7; 7 nucleotides match TRBD2. J was trimmed by 5 bases and V by 1 base; bases with no gene match: 11. Per germline, CDR1 MGHRA and CDR2 YSYEKL. The CDR3 totals 16 residues. CDR3 in amino acids: CASSQVFPAGSNEQYF. The CDR3 DNA is TGCGCCAGCAGCCAAGTCTTTCCAGCGGGATCTAACGAGCAGTACTTC.

The sample holds one count of this clonotype. This chain joins TRBV5-1 and TRBJ2-6, with unresolved D. V was cut by 3 bases and J by 2 bases, with 12 bases left in between. Per germline, CDR1 SGHRS and CDR2 YFSETQ. This CDR3 is built from 16 residues. CDR3 amino acids: CASSSGWIAGANVLTF. In nucleotides, the CDR3 is TGCGCCAGCAGCTCCGGCTGGATCGCTGGGGCCAACGTCCTGACTTTC.

The chain couples TRBV5-5 to TRBJ2-7; D is unresolved. Germline CDR1 is SGHKS and CDR2 is YYEKEE (reference sequence). V lost 1 base and J 3 bases, leaving 11 bases between the germline ends. This CDR3 is built from 14 residues. DNA of the CDR3: TGTGCCAGCAGCTTGTTGGAAGATTACTACGAGCAGTACTTC. Its translation is CASSLLEDYYEQYF.

This clonotype was picked up a small number of times. V usage is TRBV7-6 and J usage is TRBJ2-7, with TRBD2 matching over 7 bases. V shed 5 bases and J 3 bases; nucleotides not matched to a gene: 4. The CDR3 runs 13 residues. CDR1 SGHVS and CDR2 FNYEAQ come from the germline V gene. CDR3 loop: CASSHGLGYEQYF. In nucleotides, the CDR3 is TGTGCCAGCAGCCACGGACTAGGCTACGAGCAGTACTTC.

The V call is TRBV12-3 or TRBV12-4, the J call TRBJ2-6; tentative D call: TRBD1 (6 bases). Trimming stripped 6 bases from V and 4 bases from J, with 13 bases between. The CDR3 is made up of 15 amino acids. The CDR3 DNA follows: TGTGCCAGCAGACTACAGGGTGCAGGGGCCAACGTCCTGACTTTC. Translating it yields CASRLQGAGANVLTF.

In this sample, this clonotype turned up many times. CDR3 in amino acids: CSARSERSYEQYF. The CDR3 bases are TGCAGTGCTAGGTCGGAGAGGTCCTACGAGCAGTACTTC. The V gene is TRBV20-1, the J gene TRBJ2-7; D remains unclear. Trimming left V 3 bases short and J 1 base short, with 10 bases between. Germline CDR1 and CDR2: DFQATT and SNEGSKA (reference sequence). This CDR3 spans 13 amino acids.

This clonotype came up many times. This sequence joins TRBV10-3 and TRBJ2-3, with D possibly called TRBD1 or TRBD2 (7 bases each). The CDR3 loop spans 16 amino acids. The V end lost 5 bases, the J end lost 6 bases, and 21 bases lay between the germline ends. Germline V CDR1 and CDR2: ENHRY, SYGVKD. CDR3 protein: CAISPEGRGRPDTQYF. The CDR3 bases are TGTGCCATCAGTCCCGAGGGGAGGGGGCGACCTGATACGCAGTATTTT.

The CDR3 DNA reads as TGTGCCAGCAGGACAGGGGGCGCCGGCGGGGAGCTGTTTTTT. Amino acids: CASRTGGAGGELFF. The V and J genes are TRBV12-3 or TRBV12-4 and TRBJ2-2, with TRBD1 matching over 10 bases. V lost 6 bases, J lost 7 bases, and 5 bases stayed unmatched. The CDR3 has 14 residues.

CDR3 DNA sequence: TGCGCCAGCAGCATCGAGCGCGGTCAAGAGACCCAGTACTTC. The encoded protein is CASSIERGQETQYF. The gene calls are TRBV5-1 and TRBJ2-5; D is ambiguous. V was pared by 4 bases and J by 2 bases, with 12 bases between. The germline V gene encodes CDR1 SGHRS and CDR2 YFSETQ. This CDR3 spans 14 amino acids.